These 16 T cell receptor beta chains originate from one sample sequenced in a study of T-cell reconstitution after alpha-beta-depleted transplantation in children. TCRbeta library construction was performed incorporating unique molecular identifiers. TCRdb used MiXCR to reprocess the PCR reads, holding one entry per CDR3 protein. The data hold about 500,000 distinct CDR3 sequences, with over 25% observed a single time. The sample here was PBMCs from the stem cell graft donor, taken from the stem cell graft. Receptors originate from a human donor who donated a stem cell graft to a child with aplastic anemia.

This clonotype was seen a handful of times. The chain carries TRBV9 and TRBJ2-2; 12 nucleotides match TRBD2. The V and J ends lost 4 bases and 8 bases, in that order; junction bases with no gene match: 12. The V gene's germline CDR1 is SGDLS and CDR2 YYNGEE. The CDR3 sequence is 17 residues long. CDR3 in amino acids: CASSLRTSGTGAGELFF. The CDR3 DNA reads as TGTGCCAGCAGCCTGAGGACTAGCGGGACGGGTGCGGGGGAGCTGTTTTTT.

This clonotype was seen a single time. V is TRBV3-1 and J is TRBJ2-4; TRBD1 matches 10 bases. Germline CDR1 reads LGHDT; CDR2 reads YNNKEL (reference sequence). This CDR3 comprises 18 residues. Trimming removed 3 bases from V and 5 bases from J; junction bases left unmatched: 13. CDR3 loop: CASSHSTGTGALENIQYF. CDR3 DNA: TGTGCCAGCAGCCATTCAACCGGGACAGGGGCCCTTGAAAACATTCAGTACTTC.

The chain combines TRBV5-1 with TRBJ1-4, with D tentatively TRBD1 (6 bases). V lost 4 bases and J lost 6, with 13 bases in between. The CDR3 totals 14 residues. Germline lookup yields CDR1 SGHRS and CDR2 YFSETQ. CDR3 in DNA: TGCGCCAGCAGCCAGGGGACACCCTATGAAAAACTGTTTTTT. This sequence encodes CASSQGTPYEKLFF.

This sequence joins TRBV9 and TRBJ2-3; 7 nucleotides agree with TRBD2. This CDR3 is 15 amino acids long. V lost 4 bases, J lost 3 bases, and 8 bases stayed unmatched. Germline V gene sequence: CDR1 SGDLS, CDR2 YYNGEE. The CDR3 sequence: CASSPGEGGTDTQYF. In DNA, the CDR3 is TGTGCCAGCAGCCCCGGGGAGGGCGGTACAGATACGCAGTATTTT. Using reference TRBV9 and TRBJ2-3 for the parts outside the CDR3, the full variable domain is DSGVTQTPKHLITATGQRVTLRCSPRSGDLSVYWYQQSLDQGLQFLIQYYNGEERAKGNILERFSAQQFPDLHSELNLSSLELGDSALYFCASSPGEGGTDTQYFGPGTRLTVL.

V and J are TRBV5-4 and TRBJ2-3; 8 bases fit TRBD1. Trimming cost V 3 bases and J 5 bases; bases outside gene matches: 14. The CDR3 has 17 amino acids. Germline loops: CDR1 SGHNT, CDR2 YYREEE (reference sequence). CDR3 DNA sequence: TGTGCCAGCAGCTACGGACTGCAGGGGGCTCGTGGAGATACGCAGTATTTT. This codes for CASSYGLQGARGDTQYF.

This clonotype was counted between two and nine times. The chain employs TRBV29-1 and TRBJ2-7; TRBD1 is a possible D gene (6 bases). V lost 4 bases and J 0 bases, leaving 10 bases between the germline ends. Per germline, CDR1 SQVTM and CDR2 ANQGSEA. The CDR3 spans 13 residues. The CDR3: CSVGGQSSYEQYF. As DNA, the CDR3 is TGCAGCGTTGGGGGGCAAAGCTCCTACGAGCAGTACTTC.

This clonotype was seen a few times. The V and J genes are TRBV29-1 and TRBJ2-2; 10 bases are a match to TRBD1. The CDR3 extends over 14 amino acids. Unmatched junction bases numbered 3, after V lost 4 bases and J lost 4 bases. Germline lookup yields CDR1 SQVTM and CDR2 ANQGSEA. The CDR3 is CSVVGTGVTGELFF. The CDR3 DNA is TGCAGCGTTGTAGGGACAGGGGTCACCGGGGAGCTGTTTTTT.

The genes are TRBV20-1 and TRBJ2-5; 11 nucleotides agree with TRBD2. Germline CDR1 and CDR2: DFQATT and SNEGSKA (reference sequence). The CDR3 contains 15 residues. The CDR3 spells CSGYLSGRAQETQYF. The CDR3 nucleotides are TGCAGCGGATACCTTAGCGGGAGGGCCCAAGAGACCCAGTACTTC.

This clonotype has just a few counts. The V gene is TRBV5-1, the J gene TRBJ2-3; maybe TRBD1 (5 bases). The CDR3 length is 14 residues. Germline assignment: CDR1 SGHRS and CDR2 YFSETQ. V was pared by 1 base and J by 6 bases, with 12 bases between. The CDR3 is CASSLWTPEDTQYF. CDR3 nucleotides: TGCGCCAGCAGCTTGTGGACACCGGAGGATACGCAGTATTTT.

There are a few counts of this clonotype. This sequence joins TRBV12-3 or TRBV12-4 and TRBJ2-2; maybe TRBD1 (5 bases). The CDR3 loop spans 15 amino acids. V lost 8 bases and J 2 bases, leaving 15 bases between the germline ends. The CDR3 DNA follows: TGTGCCAGCCACCCTGGGGCCCGAAACACCGGGGAGCTGTTTTTT. It yields the protein CASHPGARNTGELFF.

This clonotype was recorded a few times. The chain uses TRBV7-8 and TRBJ2-7; D possibly corresponds to TRBD1 (6 bases). In germline, CDR1 is SGHVS, CDR2 FQNEAQ. This CDR3 is 16 amino acids long. With 1 base removed from V and 0 bases from J, the gap between germline ends came to 13 bases. The CDR3 region is CASSLVLRGSSYEQYF. CDR3 DNA sequence: TGTGCCAGCAGCTTAGTATTAAGGGGGAGCTCCTACGAGCAGTACTTC.

The chain joins TRBV5-5 to TRBJ1-1; 8 bases match TRBD1. V lost 4 bases to trimming and J lost 8 bases; unmatched junction nucleotides: 4. Germline V gene lookup returns CDR1 SGHKS and CDR2 YYEKEE (reference sequence). The CDR3 runs 12 residues. CDR3 loop: CASSQGQGEAFF. Written as DNA, the CDR3 is TGTGCCAGCAGCCAAGGACAGGGAGAAGCTTTCTTT.

This sequence joins TRBV7-8 and TRBJ1-5; TRBD1 matches at 9 bases. The ends lost 5 bases at V and 6 bases at J; junction bases unmatched: 8. CDR1 and CDR2 from the germline V gene are SGHVS and FQNEAQ. The CDR3 spans 15 residues. In nucleotides, the CDR3 is TGTGCCAGCAGCAGCGACAGGGGGTTAAGTCAGCCCCAGCATTTT. It yields the protein CASSSDRGLSQPQHF.

This clonotype was seen a few times. The rearrangement uses TRBV24-1 and TRBJ1-1, with 8 bases identical to TRBD1. Trimming took 2 bases from V and 14 from J; bases not matched to a gene: 6. The CDR3 covers 12 residues. Germline V gene sequence: CDR1 KGHDR, CDR2 SFDVKD. The CDR3 DNA reads as TGTGCCACCAGTGATTCCATCGGACAGGGCTTCTTT. Protein sequence: CATSDSIGQGFF.

This clonotype came up a few times. The rearrangement uses TRBV12-3 or TRBV12-4 and TRBJ1-2; tentatively, D is TRBD1 (6 bases). This CDR3 comprises 13 residues. V lost 6 bases to trimming and J lost 4 bases, with 12 bases between them. CDR3 sequence reads: CASRPGQLYGYTF. CDR3 nucleotide sequence: TGTGCCAGCAGACCCGGACAGCTCTATGGCTACACCTTC.

The chain couples TRBV12-3 or TRBV12-4 to TRBJ2-7; TRBD2 matches at 11 bases. This CDR3 region has 15 residues. The V segment lost 5 bases and the J segment 0 bases; nucleotides outside the gene matches: 3. The CDR3 is CASSTTSGSSYEQYF. In DNA form, the CDR3 reads TGTGCCAGCAGTACCACTAGCGGGAGCTCCTACGAGCAGTACTTC.